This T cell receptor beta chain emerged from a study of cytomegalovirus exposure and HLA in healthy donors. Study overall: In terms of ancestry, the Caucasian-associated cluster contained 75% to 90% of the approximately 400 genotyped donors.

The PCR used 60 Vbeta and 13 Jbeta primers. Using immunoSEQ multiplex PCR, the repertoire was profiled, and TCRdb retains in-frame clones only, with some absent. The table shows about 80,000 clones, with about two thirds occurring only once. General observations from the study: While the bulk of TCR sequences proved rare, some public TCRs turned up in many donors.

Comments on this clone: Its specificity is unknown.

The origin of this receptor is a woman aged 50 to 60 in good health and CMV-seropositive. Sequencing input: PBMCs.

The CDR3 DNA sequence: TGTGCCAGCAGCTCCCCGGAGGAGAGCGGGGGGATCGATACGCAGTATTTT. Its translation: CASSSPEESGGIDTQYF. V usage is TRBV7-3 and J usage is TRBJ2-3; 9 bases are shared with TRBD2. The CDR3 consists of 17 residues. The germline CDR1 and CDR2 sequences are SGHTA and FQGTGA. With 4 bases clipped from V and 6 bases from J, the junction kept 14 bases outside the gene matches.